These T cell receptor beta chains were read from a single sample in a study of blood T cell repertoires in COVID-19. Some clones are missing from TCRdb's copy, which holds only in-frame ones; the method was immunoSEQ multiplex PCR. The sample yields approximately 250,000 clones, 85% to 95% seen once. What was sequenced was PBMCs or T cells enriched from blood (not recorded which). The receptor set was obtained from a man aged 40-49 years who had been exposed to COVID-19. Both conserved end residues are part of each CDR3. Each record gives: D gene, J gene, V gene, CDR3 DNA, CDR3 protein. The D gene is left open where the match is weak.

TRBD2,TRBJ2-7,TRBV5-6,TGTGCCAGCAGTGACGCCGGGACTAGCGCCTACGAGCAGTACTTC,CASSDAGTSAYEQYF
TRBD1,TRBJ2-7,TRBV5-4,TGTGCCAGTAGACAGGGACAGGGGCTGAACGAGCAGTACTTC,CASRQGQGLNEQYF
.,TRBJ2-7,TRBV20-1,TGCAGTGCTAGTACTAACTGGTACGAGCAGTACTTC,CSASTNWYEQYF
TRBD1,TRBJ1-2,TRBV27,TGTGCCAGCAGTTCGACAGGGGTTATAGGCTATGGCTACACCTTC,CASSSTGVIGYGYTF
.,TRBJ1-6,TRBV5-1,TGCGCCAGCAGCTTGGCGGCGGCATATAATTCACCCCTCCACTTT,CASSLAAAYNSPLHF
TRBD1,TRBJ1-5,TRBV20-1,TGCAGTGCTAGTCCCGACAGGGAGGCTCAGCCCCAGCATTTT,CSASPDREAQPQHF
.,TRBJ1-2,TRBV28,TGTGCCAGCAGAGGCCAGGGGTATGGCTACACCTTC,CASRGQGYGYTF
.,TRBJ1-4,TRBV3-1/TRBV3-2,TGTGCCAGCAGCCAAGCCGGCTTTGACGGGGGATTGTTTTTT,CASSQAGFDGGLFF
.,TRBJ2-1,TRBV3-1/TRBV3-2,TGTGCCAGCAGCCCAAATAGGATCAGGAACAATGAGCAGTTCTTC,CASSPNRIRNNEQFF
TRBD2,TRBJ2-1,TRBV5-1,TGCGCCAGCAGTTCGACTAGCGGGAGGCCGAATGAGCAGTTCTTC,CASSSTSGRPNEQFF
.,TRBJ1-1,TRBV24-1,TGTGCCACCAGTGATCTCACTGGGAGTGAAGCTTTCTTT,CATSDLTGSEAFF
TRBD2,TRBJ2-7,TRBV25-1,TGTGCCAGCAGCGTATTAGCGGGAGGTGGGTCCTACGAGCAGTACTTC,CASSVLAGGGSYEQYF
.,TRBJ1-1,TRBV2,TGTGCCAGCAGTGAAGGCCCACTGGAGGCTTTCTTT,CASSEGPLEAFF
.,TRBJ2-1,TRBV3-1/TRBV3-2,TGTGCCAGCAGCCAAGATCGGGGGTTTGCGCAGTTCTTC,CASSQDRGFAQFF